This TCR beta chain was sequenced in a study of T cells in localized non-small cell lung cancer. The table came from immunoSEQ multiplex PCR; TCRdb's copy has only in-frame clones and leaves some out. The table includes over a thousand clones, over 30% detected once. V shed 6 bases and J shed 8 bases, with 9 bases lying between them. This CDR3 is 12 amino acids long. CDR1 is SGDLS, CDR2 YYNGEE, per germline. The sample holds a few counts of this clone. The source material was lung tumor tissue, sampled before any cancer treatment. The chain employs TRBV9 and TRBJ1-6, with D maybe TRBD1 (5 bases). This TCR derives from a woman aged 35-70 years with stage I squamous cell lung carcinoma. The CDR3, as DNA: TGTGCCAGCACCCAGGGAGATTCACCCCTCCACTTT. Translation: CASTQGDSPLHF. Filled out from reference TRBV9 and TRBJ1-6, the complete variable domain reads DSGVTQTPKHLITATGQRVTLRCSPRSGDLSVYWYQQSLDQGLQFLIQYYNGEERAKGNILERFSAQQFPDLHSELNLSSLELGDSALYFCASTQGDSPLHFGNGTRLTVT.